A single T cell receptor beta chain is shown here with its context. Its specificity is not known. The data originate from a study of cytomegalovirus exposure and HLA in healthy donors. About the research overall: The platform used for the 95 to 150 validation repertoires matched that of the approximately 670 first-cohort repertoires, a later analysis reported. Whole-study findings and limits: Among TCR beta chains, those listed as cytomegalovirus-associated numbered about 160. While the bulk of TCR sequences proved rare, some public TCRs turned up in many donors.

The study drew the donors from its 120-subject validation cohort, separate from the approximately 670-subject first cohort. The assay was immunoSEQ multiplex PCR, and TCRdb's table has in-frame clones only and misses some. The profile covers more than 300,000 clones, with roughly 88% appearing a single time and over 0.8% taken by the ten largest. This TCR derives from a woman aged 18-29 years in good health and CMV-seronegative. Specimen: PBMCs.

CDR3 amino acids: CSVDPDGGGQYF. Written as DNA, the CDR3 is TGCAGCGTTGATCCCGACGGGGGTGGGCAGTACTTC. V usage is TRBV29-1 and J usage is TRBJ2-7, with D possibly being TRBD2 (6 bases). CDR1 and CDR2 from the germline V gene are SQVTM and ANQGSEA. This CDR3 has 12 amino acids. Between the trimmed V and J ends, which lost 3 bases and 9 bases, there was a span of 15 bases.